These 19 T cell receptor beta chains originate from one sample sequenced in a study of cytomegalovirus exposure and HLA in healthy donors. PCR amplification relied on 60 Vbeta primers (plus 13 Jbeta primers). The repertoire was sequenced with immunoSEQ multiplex PCR; TCRdb's copy has only in-frame clones and lacks some. The sample has under 200,000 clones, approximately 11% seen once. The sequenced material came from PBMCs. The receptors stem from a man aged 45 to 65 in good health and CMV-seropositive.

This clone was recorded a few times. The chain carries TRBV18 and TRBJ2-7; weak D call: TRBD1 (5 bases). This CDR3 has 14 amino acids. Trimming cost V 3 bases and J 7 bases, with 16 bases left between them. Germline CDR1 reads KGHSH; CDR2 reads LQKENI. The CDR3 bases are TGTGCCAGCTCACCGGGGCTGTCAGCTATAGAGCAGTACTTC. Its translation is CASSPGLSAIEQYF.

The sample holds a few counts of this clone. The chain recombines TRBV5-4 with TRBJ1-1, with TRBD1 matching over 8 bases. CDR1 is SGHNT, CDR2 YYREEE, per germline (reference sequence). This CDR3 is built from 15 residues. With 4 bases clipped from V and 3 bases from J, the junction kept 8 bases outside the gene matches. The CDR3 DNA reads as TGTGCCAGCAGCGACTCCCAGGGGGCGTACACTGAAGCTTTCTTT. Protein: CASSDSQGAYTEAFF.

This chain connects TRBV5-8 to TRBJ1-5; 7 bases map to TRBD1. The CDR3 length is 15 residues. The germline V gene encodes CDR1 SGHTS and CDR2 YDEGEE. Unmatched junction bases numbered 8, after V lost 2 bases and J lost 6 bases. CDR3 in amino acids: CASSLGGTDSQPQHF. As DNA, the CDR3 is TGTGCCAGCAGCTTAGGAGGGACAGACAGTCAGCCCCAGCATTTT.

The chain joins TRBV7-2 to TRBJ1-4; D call uncertain. Trimming took 5 bases from V and 8 from J, leaving 9 bases between them. Looked up from germline, CDR1 is SGHTA and CDR2 is FQGNSA. The CDR3 runs to 12 residues. The CDR3 loop reads CASSVQFEKLFF. The CDR3, as DNA: TGTGCCAGCAGCGTGCAGTTCGAAAAACTGTTTTTT.

This chain connects TRBV30 to TRBJ1-6, with 8 bases that match TRBD1. CDR3 size: 16 residues. With 1 base clipped from V and 6 bases from J, the junction kept 8 bases outside the gene matches. Germline V gene sequence: CDR1 GTSNPN, CDR2 SVGIG (reference sequence). Written as DNA, the CDR3 is TGTGCCTGGAGTGCAGGGGGCGCTTTGCGTAATTCACCCCTCCACTTT. Its translation is CAWSAGGALRNSPLHF. The full variable domain, rest sourced from reference TRBV30 and TRBJ1-6, is SQTIHQWPATLVQPVGSPLSLECTVEGTSNPNLYWYRQAAGRGLQLLFYSVGIGQISSEVPQNLSASRPQDRQFILSSKKLLLSDSGFYLCAWSAGGALRNSPLHFGNGTRLTVT.

The chain employs TRBV7-6 and TRBJ2-5; 11 nucleotides match TRBD2. Germline assignment: CDR1 SGHVS and CDR2 FNYEAQ. The ends lost 8 bases at V and 4 bases at J; junction bases unmatched: 9. The CDR3 is 15 residues long. DNA for the CDR3: TGTGCCAGCTCGAGGGTCCTAGCGGGGGGAGAGACCCAGTACTTC. It codes for CASSRVLAGGETQYF.

The gene calls are TRBV6-1 and TRBJ2-5; D is unresolved. This CDR3 has 14 amino acids. Trimming left V 2 bases short and J 5 bases short, with 12 bases between. The germline V gene encodes CDR1 MNHNS and CDR2 SASEGT. CDR3 coding DNA: TGTGCCAGCAGTGAACCGGCAGCGAGGGAGACCCAGTACTTC. Protein sequence: CASSEPAARETQYF.

CDR3 DNA: TGCGCCAGCAGCCAAGATCGATCCGGTGGCGGGGGGGCCAAAAACATTCAGTACTTC. Translation: CASSQDRSGGGGAKNIQYF. This rearrangement joins TRBV4-3 to TRBJ2-4, with TRBD2 matching over 8 bases. From germline, CDR1 is LGHNA and CDR2 YSLEER. This CDR3 contains 19 residues. V lost 0 bases to trimming and J lost 1 base; unmatched junction nucleotides: 11.

In nucleotides, the CDR3 is TGTGCCAGCTCTCCCCGCGGGGACGCCAAAAACATTCAGTACTTC. Translating it yields CASSPRGDAKNIQYF. The chain uses TRBV6-6 and TRBJ2-4; the D gene is possibly TRBD2 (6 bases). The CDR3 sequence is 15 residues long. The V and J ends lost 8 bases and 1 base respectively, with 15 bases between them. Germline V CDR1 and CDR2: MNHNY, SVGAGI (reference sequence).

The J gene is TRBJ2-5, the V gene TRBV9; 10 nucleotides line up with TRBD1. Per germline, CDR1 SGDLS and CDR2 YYNGEE. Trimming cost V 4 bases and J 1 base; bases outside gene matches: 7. The CDR3 covers 16 residues. This CDR3 is CASSLRQGAIQETQYF. CDR3 coding DNA: TGTGCCAGCAGCCTCCGACAGGGGGCCATCCAAGAGACCCAGTACTTC. The full variable domain, completed using reference TRBV9 and TRBJ2-5, is DSGVTQTPKHLITATGQRVTLRCSPRSGDLSVYWYQQSLDQGLQFLIQYYNGEERAKGNILERFSAQQFPDLHSELNLSSLELGDSALYFCASSLRQGAIQETQYFGPGTRLLVL.

This chain joins TRBV9 and TRBJ2-5; D perhaps matches TRBD2 (7 bases). Between the trimmed V and J ends, which lost 0 bases and 7 bases, there was a span of 13 bases. Germline CDR1 is SGDLS and CDR2 is YYNGEE. The CDR3 extends over 14 amino acids. The CDR3 here is CASSVVGGPGTQYF. CDR3 DNA sequence: TGTGCCAGCAGCGTAGTCGGGGGGCCGGGGACCCAGTACTTC. Using reference TRBV9 and TRBJ2-5 for the parts outside the CDR3, the full variable domain is DSGVTQTPKHLITATGQRVTLRCSPRSGDLSVYWYQQSLDQGLQFLIQYYNGEERAKGNILERFSAQQFPDLHSELNLSSLELGDSALYFCASSVVGGPGTQYFGPGTRLLVL.

This clone has just a few counts. The chain links TRBV30 to TRBJ1-6; tentatively, D is TRBD1 (6 bases). The germline V and J ends were trimmed by 4 bases and 5 bases, with 15 bases remaining between them. This CDR3 region has 15 residues. Germline V gene sequence: CDR1 GTSNPN, CDR2 SVGIG (reference sequence). The chain's CDR3 is CAWMTGLGDNSPLHF. CDR3 nucleotides: TGTGCCTGGATGACAGGACTGGGGGATAATTCACCCCTCCACTTT. The whole variable domain, filled in from reference TRBV30 and TRBJ1-6, reads SQTIHQWPATLVQPVGSPLSLECTVEGTSNPNLYWYRQAAGRGLQLLFYSVGIGQISSEVPQNLSASRPQDRQFILSSKKLLLSDSGFYLCAWMTGLGDNSPLHFGNGTRLTVT.

The chain links TRBV9 to TRBJ1-2; tentative D call: TRBD1 (5 bases). CDR3 size: 15 residues. Germline values: CDR1 SGDLS, CDR2 YYNGEE. Deletions cut 0 bases from V and 5 bases from J, with 14 bases between. The chain's CDR3 is CASSVGSPGLYGYTF. DNA for the CDR3: TGTGCCAGCAGCGTAGGTTCTCCAGGGTTATATGGCTACACCTTC.

V is TRBV6-1 and J is TRBJ1-2; 7 bases are a match to TRBD1. Germline CDR1 MNHNS, CDR2 SASEGT. CDR3 length: 15 residues. V was pared by 2 bases and J by 6 bases, with 9 bases of the junction left unmatched. CDR3 coding DNA: TGTGCCAGCAGTGAATGGGTAGACAGGGTAGATGGCTACACCTTC. It is translated as CASSEWVDRVDGYTF.

This clone was found a few times. V gene TRBV7-2 combines with J gene TRBJ2-5, with 8 positions matching TRBD2. V gave up 5 bases and J gave up 0 bases; unmatched junction bases: 5. The CDR3 length is 15 residues. The germline gives CDR1 SGHTA, CDR2 FQGNSA. CDR3 amino acids: CASSLSGGYQETQYF. The CDR3 DNA sequence: TGTGCCAGCAGCCTAAGCGGGGGTTACCAAGAGACCCAGTACTTC.

This clone showed up just a few times. The chain recombines TRBV19 with TRBJ2-3; D is ambiguous. Germline loops: CDR1 LNHDA, CDR2 SQIVND (reference sequence). This CDR3 region has 12 residues. V lost 6 bases to trimming and J lost 3 bases, with 7 bases between them. Here the CDR3 reads CASSLTTDTQYF. CDR3 DNA sequence: TGTGCCAGTAGCCTTACTACAGATACGCAGTATTTT.

The rearrangement uses TRBV5-1 and TRBJ2-2; D is unclear. V lost 0 bases to trimming and J lost 2 bases, with 8 bases between them. The CDR3 spans 15 residues. The germline gives CDR1 SGHRS, CDR2 YFSETQ. The CDR3 sequence: CASSLVAVNTGELFF. The CDR3 DNA reads TGCGCCAGCAGCTTGGTAGCAGTCAACACCGGGGAGCTGTTTTTT.

The rearrangement joins TRBV19 to TRBJ1-2; unclear D gene. V lost 3 bases to trimming and J lost 1 base, with 9 bases between them. CDR1 and CDR2 from the germline V gene are LNHDA and SQIVND (reference sequence). The CDR3 is made up of 14 amino acids. Here the CDR3 DNA reads TGTGCCAGTAGTATCCGCGAAGTTAACTATGGCTACACCTTC. This encodes CASSIREVNYGYTF.

In this sample, this clone turned up a few times. CDR3 residues: CASSAGDREYGYTF. The CDR3 nucleotides read TGTGCCAGCAGCGCCGGGGACAGGGAATATGGCTACACCTTC. The rearrangement links TRBV7-9 to TRBJ1-2, with TRBD1 matching 9 bases. The ends lost 5 bases at V and 5 bases at J; junction bases unmatched: 6. Germline V gives CDR1 SEHNR, CDR2 FQNEAQ (reference sequence). The CDR3 consists of 14 residues.